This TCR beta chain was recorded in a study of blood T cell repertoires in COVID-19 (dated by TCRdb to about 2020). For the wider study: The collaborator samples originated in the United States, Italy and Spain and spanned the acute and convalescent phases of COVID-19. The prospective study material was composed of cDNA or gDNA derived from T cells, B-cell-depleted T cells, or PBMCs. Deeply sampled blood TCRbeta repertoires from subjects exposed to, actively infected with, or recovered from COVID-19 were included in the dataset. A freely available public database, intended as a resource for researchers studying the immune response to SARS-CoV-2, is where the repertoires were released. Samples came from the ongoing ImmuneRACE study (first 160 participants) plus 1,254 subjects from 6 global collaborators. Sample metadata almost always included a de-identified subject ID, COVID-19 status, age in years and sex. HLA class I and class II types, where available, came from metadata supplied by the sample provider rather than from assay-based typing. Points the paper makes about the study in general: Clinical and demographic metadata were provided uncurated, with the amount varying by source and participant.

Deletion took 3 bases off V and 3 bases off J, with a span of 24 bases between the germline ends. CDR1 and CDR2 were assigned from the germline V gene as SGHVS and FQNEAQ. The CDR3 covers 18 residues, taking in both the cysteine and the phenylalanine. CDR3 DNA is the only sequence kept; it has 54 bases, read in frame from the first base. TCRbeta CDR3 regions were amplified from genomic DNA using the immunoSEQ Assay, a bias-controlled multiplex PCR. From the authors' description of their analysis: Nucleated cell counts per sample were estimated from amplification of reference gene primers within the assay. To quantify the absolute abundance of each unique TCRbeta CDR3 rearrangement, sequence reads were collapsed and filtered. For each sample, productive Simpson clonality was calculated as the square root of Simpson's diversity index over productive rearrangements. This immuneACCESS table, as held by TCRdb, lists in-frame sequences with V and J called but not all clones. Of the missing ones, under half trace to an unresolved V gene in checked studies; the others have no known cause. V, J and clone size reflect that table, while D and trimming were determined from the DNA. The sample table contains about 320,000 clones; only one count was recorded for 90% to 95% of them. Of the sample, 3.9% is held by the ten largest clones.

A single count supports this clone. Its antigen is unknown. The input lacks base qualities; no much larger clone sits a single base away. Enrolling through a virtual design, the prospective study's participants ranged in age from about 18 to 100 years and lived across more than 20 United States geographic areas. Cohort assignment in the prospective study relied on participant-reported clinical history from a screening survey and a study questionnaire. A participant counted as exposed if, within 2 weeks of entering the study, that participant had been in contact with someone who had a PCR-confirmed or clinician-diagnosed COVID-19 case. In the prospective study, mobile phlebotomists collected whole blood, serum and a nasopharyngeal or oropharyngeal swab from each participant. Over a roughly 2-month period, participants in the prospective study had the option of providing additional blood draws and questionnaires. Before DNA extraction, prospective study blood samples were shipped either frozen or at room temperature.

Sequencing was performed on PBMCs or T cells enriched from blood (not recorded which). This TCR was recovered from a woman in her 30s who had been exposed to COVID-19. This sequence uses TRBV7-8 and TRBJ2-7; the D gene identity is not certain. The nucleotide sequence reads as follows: TGTGCCAGCAGCTTGTACAAGCTACGACCCGGCCACTACTACGAGCAGTACTTC. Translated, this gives CASSLYKLRPGHYYEQYF. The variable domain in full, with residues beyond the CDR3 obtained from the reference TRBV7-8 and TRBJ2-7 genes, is GAGVSQSPRYKVAKRGQDVALRCDPISGHVSLFWYQQALGQGPEFLTYFQNEAQLDKSGLPSDRFFAERPEGSVSTLKIQRTQQEDSAVYLCASSLYKLRPGHYYEQYFGPGTRLTVT.